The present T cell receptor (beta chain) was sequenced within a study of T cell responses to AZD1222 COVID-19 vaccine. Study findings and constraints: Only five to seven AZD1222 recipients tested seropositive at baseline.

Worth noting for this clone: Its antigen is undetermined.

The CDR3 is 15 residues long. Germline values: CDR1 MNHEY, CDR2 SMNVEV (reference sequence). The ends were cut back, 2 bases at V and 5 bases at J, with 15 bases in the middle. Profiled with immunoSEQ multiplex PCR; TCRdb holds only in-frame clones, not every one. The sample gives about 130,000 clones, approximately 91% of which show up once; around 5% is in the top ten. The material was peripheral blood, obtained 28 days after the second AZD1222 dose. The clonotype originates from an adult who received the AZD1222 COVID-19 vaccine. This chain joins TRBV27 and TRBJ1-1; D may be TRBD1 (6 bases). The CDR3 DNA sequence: TGTGCCAGCAGTTTAAGCCGGACAGCTGGGACTGAAGCTTTCTTT. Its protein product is CASSLSRTAGTEAFF.